Below, one T cell receptor (beta chain) is given with its context. The antigen is undetermined. Assay used: immunoSEQ multiplex PCR; TCRdb lists only in-frame clones, some missing. The repertoire holds approximately 50,000 clones, with roughly 85% as singletons. Trimming took 4 bases from V and 5 from J; bases not matched to a gene: 6. This CDR3 is built from 16 residues. Germline CDR1 reads SGHTA; CDR2 reads FQGNSA. This sample stems from a study of T cell responses to AZD1222 COVID-19 vaccine. Study results and caveats: Baseline serology detected seropositivity in only six AZD1222 recipients.

This TCR derives from an adult in good health. V usage is TRBV7-2 and J usage is TRBJ2-2, with 11 bases matching TRBD2. Sequencing was performed on peripheral blood, taken on day 0 of MenACWY control vaccination. The CDR3 sequence: CASSSGGLAVTGELFF. CDR3 bases: TGTGCCAGCAGCTCGGGGGGACTAGCGGTTACCGGGGAGCTGTTTTTT.